Listed below are T cell receptor beta chains from one sample, sequenced in a study of brain metastases from non-small cell lung cancer. The protocol was immunoSEQ multiplex PCR, while the TCRdb copy is restricted to in-frame clones and leaves out a portion. Of about 2,000 clones listed, less than 85% are singletons. Sequencing was performed on tumor-adjacent normal tissue. These receptors were collected from a donor at least 40 years old with non-small cell lung cancer. The CDR3 runs from the conserved cysteine through the conserved F or W. D genes are given only for firm matches. Not all rows give a size; the values are once, few, many and, for expanded clones, a class.

V gene,clone size,J gene,D gene,CDR3 protein,CDR3 DNA
TRBV10-3,.,TRBJ1-5,.,CAISEAWGYQPQHF,TGTGCCATCAGTGAGGCGTGGGGTTACCAGCCCCAGCATTTT
TRBV6-5,.,TRBJ2-7,.,CASSLLAGASYEQYF,TGTGCCAGCAGTCTCTTGGCGGGGGCCTCCTACGAGCAGTACTTC
TRBV10-2,.,TRBJ1-6,.,CASSEPTQGTFSSPLHF,TGCGCCAGCAGTGAACCTACACAGGGCACCTTTAGTTCACCCCTCCACTTT
TRBV24-1,.,TRBJ2-2,.,CATSDPWVTGELFF,TGTGCCACCAGTGACCCGTGGGTCACCGGGGAGCTGTTTTTT
TRBV19,.,TRBJ2-2,.,CASSMGGQNTGELFF,TGTGCCAGTAGTATGGGTGGGCAGAACACCGGGGAGCTGTTTTTT
TRBV20-1,few,TRBJ1-1,.,CSLDWNTEAFF,TGCAGCCTAGACTGGAACACTGAAGCTTTCTTT
TRBV20-1,.,TRBJ2-5,.,CSASRQGRETQYF,TGCAGTGCTAGTCGGCAGGGACGAGAGACCCAGTACTTC
TRBV15,.,TRBJ1-3,.,CATSSRDLGRNTIYF,TGTGCCACCAGCAGTAGGGACCTAGGGAGAAACACCATATATTTT
TRBV19,.,TRBJ1-5,.,CASSAFPNQPQHF,TGTGCCAGTAGTGCCTTTCCCAATCAGCCCCAGCATTTT
TRBV29-1,.,TRBJ1-2,.,CSVEKGYTF,TGCAGCGTTGAAAAAGGCTACACCTTC
TRBV28,.,TRBJ2-2,TRBD1,CASGRRTGLTGELFF,TGTGCCAGCGGACGGAGGACAGGGCTGACCGGGGAGCTGTTTTTT
TRBV6-5,.,TRBJ2-3,.,CASRPPGHAEYF,TGTGCCAGCAGACCACCGGGACACGCTGAGTATTTT
TRBV6-5,.,TRBJ2-3,TRBD1,CASNRDRGTDTQYF,TGTGCCAGCAACCGGGACAGGGGTACAGATACGCAGTATTTT
TRBV6-5,.,TRBJ1-2,.,CASSSTGTYGYTF,TGTGCCAGCAGCTCGACAGGAACCTATGGCTACACCTTC
TRBV3-1/TRBV3-2,.,TRBJ1-1,.,CASSRGIGRTEAFF,TGTGCCAGCAGCCGTGGAATAGGGCGCACTGAAGCTTTCTTT
TRBV18,.,TRBJ2-2,.,CASSPRETGELFF,TGTGCCAGCTCACCAAGGGAAACCGGGGAGCTGTTTTTT
TRBV11-1,.,TRBJ1-3,.,CASSPSTSGNTIYF,TGTGCCAGCAGCCCATCTACCTCTGGAAACACCATATATTTT
TRBV7-9,.,TRBJ2-7,.,CASSFGDGYEQYF,TGTGCCAGCAGCTTTGGGGACGGCTACGAGCAGTACTTC
TRBV6-5,.,TRBJ1-2,.,CASILQEIANYGYTF,TGTGCCAGCATCCTACAGGAAATTGCTAACTATGGCTACACCTTC
TRBV18,once,TRBJ2-3,.,CASSLSGGKDTQYF,TGTGCCAGCTCACTCAGTGGGGGCAAAGATACGCAGTATTTT
TRBV5-1,.,TRBJ2-7,.,CASSRGQSYEQYF,TGCGCCAGCAGCAGAGGACAGTCCTACGAGCAGTACTTC
TRBV5-6,once,TRBJ1-5,.,CASSQTGGAQHF,TGTGCCAGCAGCCAGACCGGGGGAGCCCAGCATTTT
TRBV7-9,.,TRBJ1-6,.,CASRTTGPDSPLHF,TGTGCCAGCAGAACAACAGGGCCCGATTCACCCCTCCACTTT
TRBV14,.,TRBJ2-3,.,CASSPGQRTDTQYF,TGTGCCAGCAGCCCTGGGCAGCGCACAGATACGCAGTATTTT
TRBV6-5,.,TRBJ2-7,.,CAILLAGRNSYEQYF,TGTGCCATCCTATTGGCAGGGAGGAACTCCTACGAGCAGTACTTC
TRBV29-1,.,TRBJ1-2,.,CSVDRGSNYGYTF,TGCAGCGTTGACCGGGGTTCTAACTATGGCTACACCTTC
TRBV28,once,TRBJ1-1,.,CAGGSGRGDLTEAFF,TGTGCCGGCGGGAGCGGAAGAGGAGATTTGACTGAAGCTTTCTTT
TRBV5-1,.,TRBJ2-3,TRBD1,CASRHRGQGDTQYF,TGCGCCAGCCGTCACAGGGGGCAGGGAGATACGCAGTATTTT
TRBV5-1,.,TRBJ2-1,TRBD1,CASSLVGTGVFEQFF,TGCGCCAGCAGCTTGGTCGGGACAGGGGTTTTTGAGCAGTTCTTC
TRBV28,once,TRBJ2-1,.,CASRIQGSYNEQFF,TGTGCCAGCAGGATCCAGGGGTCCTACAATGAGCAGTTCTTC
TRBV7-2,.,TRBJ1-2,.,CASSLEGGRTNYGYTF,TGTGCCAGCAGCCTGGAGGGGGGCAGAACTAACTATGGCTACACCTTC
TRBV28,.,TRBJ1-6,.,CASSFRGNSPLHF,TGTGCCAGCAGTTTTCGGGGGAATTCACCCCTCCACTTT
TRBV6-1,.,TRBJ2-3,TRBD2,CASSEGGGITDTQYF,TGTGCCAGCAGTGAAGGCGGGGGAATCACAGATACGCAGTATTTT
TRBV28,.,TRBJ2-7,.,CASSSPRTSYEQYF,TGTGCCAGCAGTTCACCGAGGACGTCGTACGAGCAGTACTTC
TRBV4-2,once,TRBJ1-1,.,CASSQGALTNTEAFF,TGTGCCAGCAGCCAAGGAGCGTTAACGAACACTGAAGCTTTCTTT
TRBV25-1,.,TRBJ2-1,.,CASSGQSPVRTSYNEQFF,TGTGCCAGCAGTGGTCAATCTCCGGTGAGGACCTCCTACAATGAGCAGTTCTTC
TRBV6-1,.,TRBJ1-5,TRBD1,CASSEGGTGWENQSQHF,TGTGCCAGCAGTGAAGGGGGGACAGGGTGGGAAAATCAGTCCCAGCATTTT
TRBV28,.,TRBJ2-3,.,CASRYSWDTDTQYF,TGTGCGAGCAGGTATAGCTGGGACACAGATACGCAGTATTTT
TRBV5-1,.,TRBJ1-1,TRBD1,CASSSGQGNTEAFF,TGCGCCAGCAGCTCGGGACAGGGGAACACTGAAGCTTTCTTT
TRBV28,.,TRBJ1-5,TRBD1,CASRQGFSNQPQHF,TGTGCCAGCCGACAGGGTTTTAGCAATCAGCCCCAGCATTTT
TRBV27,.,TRBJ2-7,TRBD1,CASSRYPQGDYEQYF,TGTGCCAGCAGCCGTTATCCACAGGGGGACTACGAGCAGTACTTC
TRBV18,.,TRBJ1-1,.,CASSPPMLGSTEAFF,TGTGCCAGCTCACCCCCTATGTTGGGATCCACTGAAGCTTTCTTT
TRBV5-5,.,TRBJ1-5,.,CASSLEGGWGNQPQHF,TGTGCCAGCAGCTTGGAAGGGGGTTGGGGCAATCAGCCCCAGCATTTT